Listed here are 18 T cell receptor beta chains from one sample, sequenced in a study of T-cell memory formation after mild COVID-19. Each CDR3 protein gets one entry after TCRdb re-called the 5' RACE reads with MiXCR. The sample consists of around 200,000 distinct CDR3 sequences, about 10% of them appearing once. The sample taken for sequencing was PBMCs or a T cell subset sorted from them (not recorded which). Receptors were obtained from a man between 18 and 29 years old who had mild COVID-19 (a few samples of this study predate the infection). Cell type and time point are not known.

This clonotype appeared a few times. V is TRBV6-1 and J is TRBJ2-7; the D gene is possibly TRBD1 (5 bases). The CDR3 is made up of 15 amino acids. The germline V and J ends were trimmed by 5 bases and 0 bases, with 14 bases remaining between them. Germline lookup yields CDR1 MNHNS and CDR2 SASEGT. CDR3 amino acids: CASSKMTDSSYEQYV. CDR3 sequence (DNA): TGTGCCAGCAGTAAGATGACAGATAGCTCCTACGAGCAGTACGTC.

The chain recombines TRBV2 with TRBJ2-5; D is undetermined. Trimming shortened V by 8 bases and J by 0 bases, and 10 bases separated the two germline ends. Germline loops: CDR1 SNHLY, CDR2 FYNNEI. CDR3 length equals 13 residues. This chain's CDR3 is CASAHDYQETQYF. In DNA form, the CDR3 reads TGTGCCAGCGCCCACGACTACCAAGAGACCCAGTACTTC.

This clonotype was counted only a few times. The V and J genes are TRBV7-6 and TRBJ2-2, with 8 bases matching TRBD1. In germline, CDR1 is SGHVS, CDR2 FNYEAQ. V gave up 5 bases and J gave up 1 base; unmatched junction bases: 3. The CDR3 runs to 15 residues. The DNA of the CDR3 is TGTGCCAGCAGCCTAGACAGGGGGAACACCGGGGAGCTGTTTTTT. This translates into CASSLDRGNTGELFF.

The sample holds many counts of this clonotype. The V gene is TRBV5-1, the J gene TRBJ2-3; D uncertain. The germline CDR1 and CDR2 sequences are SGHRS and YFSETQ. Trimming stripped 0 bases from V and 2 bases from J, with 10 bases between. This CDR3 is built from 15 residues. CDR3 amino acids: CASSLAIGYTDTQYF. For the CDR3, the DNA is TGCGCCAGCAGCTTGGCCATAGGGTACACAGATACGCAGTATTTT.

Many counts were recorded for this clonotype. The rearrangement uses TRBV24-1 and TRBJ2-1; D gene unclear. Deletions cut 9 bases from V and 0 bases from J, with 11 bases between. The germline V gene encodes CDR1 KGHDR and CDR2 SFDVKD. This CDR3 contains 14 residues. In DNA form, the CDR3 reads TGTGCCACCGCCCCCGCCGGCTCCTACAATGAGCAGTTCTTC. It encodes CATAPAGSYNEQFF.

The chain has TRBV6-1 and TRBJ2-7; 8 bases are shared with TRBD1. Germline V lookup: CDR1 MNHNS, CDR2 SASEGT. The trim removed 11 bases at V and 6 bases at J, leaving 15 bases unmatched. The length of the CDR3 is 14 residues. CDR3 loop: CAGTSGGSVLEQYF. The CDR3 nucleotides are TGTGCCGGGACCTCAGGGGGCTCAGTACTCGAGCAGTACTTC.

This clonotype was counted only a few times. The chain recombines TRBV4-1 with TRBJ1-4; D is ambiguous. The CDR3 has 13 residues. Per germline, CDR1 MGHRA and CDR2 YSYEKL. V was shortened by 1 base and J by 13 bases, with 13 bases between the two germline ends. CDR3 bases: TGCGCCAGCAGCCAAGTACGGCAGGTCGTACTGTTTTTT. This encodes CASSQVRQVVLFF.

This clonotype was detected ten times or more. The chain combines TRBV5-1 with TRBJ1-1; D is undetermined. The germline V gene encodes CDR1 SGHRS and CDR2 YFSETQ. The V gene lost 0 bases and the J gene lost 4 bases, with 7 bases spanning the gap. The CDR3 runs 13 residues. DNA of the CDR3: TGCGCCAGCAGCTTGGTTCGTTCCACTGAAGCTTTCTTT. It specifies CASSLVRSTEAFF.

This clonotype was detected many times. The genes are TRBV18 and TRBJ2-3; 8 bases are a match to TRBD1. V trimming: 5 bases; J trimming: 3 bases; junction bases outside the gene matches: 4. CDR1 and CDR2 (germline): KGHSH, LQKENI. There are 14 residues in the CDR3. The CDR3 region has the DNA TGTGCCAGCTCAAGGCAGGGGGCGACAGATACGCAGTATTTT. It specifies CASSRQGATDTQYF.

The table lists this clonotype with many counts. The chain uses TRBV7-9 and TRBJ2-7, with unresolved D. V was clipped by 1 base and J by 0 bases, with 10 bases between them. CDR1 and CDR2 (germline): SEHNR, FQNEAQ (reference sequence). The CDR3 sequence is 15 residues long. In DNA form, the CDR3 reads TGTGCCAGCAGCTTAGAAGGGATTAGCTCCTACGAGCAGTACGTC. Its protein product is CASSLEGISSYEQYV.

This clonotype appeared many times. The chain couples TRBV5-1 to TRBJ2-1; unclear D gene. Per germline, CDR1 SGHRS and CDR2 YFSETQ. The CDR3 consists of 15 residues. V shed 3 bases and J shed 0 bases, with 10 bases lying between them. The CDR3 DNA reads as TGCGCCAGCAGCTCCCACGGTAGCTCCTACAATGAGCAGTTCTTC. Translated: CASSSHGSSYNEQFF.

This clonotype was counted at least ten times. The gene calls are TRBV5-1 and TRBJ1-2; no clear D gene. CDR1 SGHRS and CDR2 YFSETQ come from the germline V gene. This CDR3 region has 14 residues. Between the trimmed V and J ends, which lost 0 bases and 5 bases, there was a span of 11 bases. As DNA, the CDR3 is TGCGCCAGCAGCTTGGCCCAGGAGCAGTATGGCTACACCTTC. This encodes CASSLAQEQYGYTF.

This clonotype was counted a few times. The V call is TRBV20-1, the J call TRBJ1-1, with 9 positions matching TRBD1. CDR3 size: 11 residues. With 6 bases clipped from V and 11 bases from J, the junction kept 7 bases outside the gene matches. Germline assignment: CDR1 DFQATT and CDR2 SNEGSKA (reference sequence). The CDR3 protein is CSALRQGEAFF. The CDR3 coding sequence is TGCAGTGCACTTCGACAGGGGGAGGCTTTCTTT.

The rearrangement uses TRBV9 and TRBJ2-4; 9 bases match TRBD2. Losses at the gene ends were 4 bases for V and 4 bases for J; bases not matched to a gene: 9. CDR1 and CDR2 from the germline V gene are SGDLS and YYNGEE. The length of the CDR3 is 16 residues. CDR3 in DNA: TGTGCCAGCAGCCTCGATCCCCTAGCGGGGAAAAACATTCAGTACTTC. Translating gives CASSLDPLAGKNIQYF.

The CDR3 DNA sequence: TGTGCCAGCAGTCTTGGGACGGACACTGAAGCTTTCTTT. Translating it yields CASSLGTDTEAFF. This rearrangement joins TRBV12-3 or TRBV12-4 to TRBJ1-1; possible D gene TRBD1, 5 bases. Trimming took off 5 bases at V and 3 bases at J, with 10 bases between the two ends. The CDR3 is made up of 13 amino acids.

This clonotype appeared once. The chain employs TRBV12-3 or TRBV12-4 and TRBJ2-3, with 7 bases identical to TRBD1. The V segment lost 3 bases and the J segment 5 bases; nucleotides outside the gene matches: 5. The CDR3 length is 14 residues. CDR3 amino acids: CASSFRQGRDTQYF. Here the CDR3 DNA reads TGTGCCAGCAGTTTCCGACAGGGCCGAGATACGCAGTATTTT.

This chain joins TRBV20-1 and TRBJ2-1, with D hard to call. V lost 2 bases and J 5 bases, leaving 13 bases between the germline ends. CDR1 and CDR2 (germline): DFQATT, SNEGSKA (reference sequence). This CDR3 has 14 amino acids. CDR3 sequence: CSARPQPSNNEQFF. The DNA of the CDR3 is TGCAGTGCTAGACCTCAGCCCTCTAACAATGAGCAGTTCTTC.

This clonotype was seen at least ten times. The rearrangement links TRBV7-6 to TRBJ2-4, with D unresolved. Between the trimmed V and J ends, which lost 5 bases and 0 bases, there was a span of 8 bases. The CDR3 is 14 amino acids. Per germline, CDR1 SGHVS and CDR2 FNYEAQ. The CDR3 sequence: CASSPSLAKNIQYF. The CDR3 bases are TGTGCCAGCAGCCCCTCTCTAGCCAAAAACATTCAGTACTTC.